This passage covers 14 T cell receptor beta chains from one sample sequenced in a study of blood T cells in healthy people across ages (dated by TCRdb to about 2015). Libraries were built with 5' RACE. The sequencer was an Illumina HiSeq 2500. A second PCR of about 7 to 12 cycles was run with a J-beta primer mix and a sample-barcoded 5' primer. TCRdb applied fastp at Q25 and MiXCR to the public reads, then kept only in-frame beta chains. Entries are consolidated by CDR3 protein sequence, retaining the most common genes and DNA. Across this sample there are fewer than 800,000 distinct CDR3 sequences, with around half seen only once. 25% to 35% of the sample goes to the ten largest clones. Sequenced: blood. The origin of the receptors is a woman aged 55 to 70 in good health.

This clonotype was detected a few times. CDR3 DNA sequence: TGTGCCAGCAGCCAAAGCAAGGCCTCCTACGAGCAGTACTTC. Amino acid sequence: CASSQSKASYEQYF. This chain links TRBV3-1 with TRBJ2-7; D is ambiguous. Germline V CDR1 and CDR2: LGHDT, YNNKEL (reference sequence). The CDR3 is made up of 14 amino acids. V lost 2 bases to trimming and J lost 0 bases, with 8 bases between them.

This clonotype came up a few times. The chain joins TRBV29-1 to TRBJ2-7; tentatively, D is TRBD1 or TRBD2 (5 bases each). V was trimmed by 4 bases and J by 6 bases, leaving 13 bases between them. The CDR3 sequence is 12 residues long. From germline, CDR1 is SQVTM and CDR2 ANQGSEA. The CDR3 DNA is TGCAGCGTTGTACGGGGCTCGTTCGAGCAGTACTTC. Translating it yields CSVVRGSFEQYF.

The V and J genes are TRBV10-3 and TRBJ2-3; no firm D call. Germline V lookup: CDR1 ENHRY, CDR2 SYGVKD. The germline V and J ends were trimmed by 2 bases and 8 bases, with 14 bases remaining between them. The CDR3 extends over 14 amino acids. The CDR3 sequence: CAISENSAVLTQYF. CDR3 DNA: TGTGCCATCAGTGAGAATTCCGCGGTTCTTACGCAGTATTTT.

The chain is built from TRBV9 and TRBJ2-1, with D perhaps TRBD1 (7 bases). V was shortened by 6 bases and J by 2 bases, with 15 bases between the two germline ends. In germline, CDR1 is SGDLS, CDR2 YYNGEE. The CDR3 loop spans 15 amino acids. This chain's CDR3 is CASTAGQGAYNEQFF. CDR3 DNA: TGTGCCAGCACCGCGGGGCAGGGGGCCTACAATGAGCAGTTCTTC.

The rearrangement uses TRBV20-1 and TRBJ2-7; the D is unclear. CDR3 size: 12 residues. V was trimmed by 1 base and J by 7 bases, leaving 11 bases between them. The V gene's germline CDR1 is DFQATT and CDR2 SNEGSKA (reference sequence). The CDR3 DNA reads as TGCAGTGCTAGAGTTAGCCACAATGAGCAGTACTTC. This translates into CSARVSHNEQYF.

In its sample, this clonotype was seen a few times. The chain's CDR3 is CSGRDRLNEQFF. The CDR3 region has the DNA TGCAGCGGGAGGGACAGACTCAATGAGCAGTTCTTC. V and J are TRBV29-1 and TRBJ2-1, with D perhaps matching TRBD1 (7 bases). V was clipped by 7 bases and J by 6 bases, with 13 bases between them. Germline V lookup: CDR1 SQVTM, CDR2 ANQGSEA. This CDR3 is 12 amino acids long.

This clonotype was detected a few times. The rearrangement joins TRBV5-1 to TRBJ1-4; weak D call: TRBD1 (5 bases). With 2 bases removed from V and 5 bases from J, the gap between germline ends came to 10 bases. Germline CDR1 SGHRS, CDR2 YFSETQ. The CDR3 runs 14 residues. Here the CDR3 DNA reads TGCGCCAGCAGCTTTGGGACGGAGAATGAAAAACTGTTTTTT. It codes for CASSFGTENEKLFF.

J is TRBJ2-7 and V is TRBV7-6; D is undetermined. The germline V and J ends were trimmed by 2 bases and 0 bases, with 8 bases remaining between them. In germline, CDR1 is SGHVS, CDR2 FNYEAQ. This CDR3 is built from 14 residues. CDR3 residues: CASSLTPTSYEQYF. CDR3 nucleotide sequence: TGTGCCAGCAGCTTAACCCCTACCTCCTACGAGCAGTACTTC.

This clonotype appeared once. V usage is TRBV30 and J usage is TRBJ1-2, with 7 bases aligning to TRBD1. CDR3 length equals 17 residues. Losses at the gene ends were 1 base for V and 0 bases for J; bases not matched to a gene: 11. CDR1 is GTSNPN and CDR2 is SVGIG in the germline V gene (reference sequence). The CDR3, as DNA: TGTGCCTGGAGTGGGGGAGGACAGGCTACCTCTAACTATGGCTACACCTTC. Its protein product is CAWSGGGQATSNYGYTF.

This clonotype was seen a handful of times. The CDR3 loop is CSARRETGQYF. CDR3 bases: TGCAGTGCTAGGCGGGAGACGGGGCAGTACTTC. This chain connects TRBV20-1 to TRBJ2-5; 7 positions match TRBD2. CDR1 and CDR2 (germline): DFQATT, SNEGSKA (reference sequence). Unmatched junction bases numbered 6, after V lost 3 bases and J lost 11 bases. The CDR3 sequence is 11 residues long.

The chain is built from TRBV7-9 and TRBJ2-4; TRBD2 might be the D (6 bases). With 5 bases removed from V and 5 bases from J, the gap between germline ends came to 13 bases. The CDR3 consists of 14 residues. Germline V gene data show CDR1 as SEHNR and CDR2 as FQNEAQ (reference sequence). CDR3 residues: CASSTREVENIQYF. CDR3 nucleotide sequence: TGTGCCAGCAGCACCAGGGAGGTCGAAAACATTCAGTACTTC. Combining the CDR3 with reference TRBV7-9 and TRBJ2-4 gives the whole variable domain DTGVSQNPRHKITKRGQNVTFRCDPISEHNRLYWYRQTLGQGPEFLTYFQNEAQLEKSRLLSDRFSAERPKGSFSTLEIQRTEQGDSAMYLCASSTREVENIQYFGAGTRLSVL.

The V gene is TRBV5-1, the J gene TRBJ2-4; D not resolved. The DNA matches TRBJ2-7 better at its end, which makes the J call doubtful. The germline V gene encodes CDR1 SGHRS and CDR2 YFSETQ. The CDR3 contains 14 residues. Here the CDR3 DNA reads TGCGCCAGCAGCTTTGGGCAGGCCCTTGCCGAGCAGTACTTC. Translation: CASSFGQALAEQYF.

As to this clonotype: The junction and the germline gene differ at one end; a read error may be behind it. This chain links TRBV20-1 with TRBJ2-7; D may be TRBD2 (5 bases). The CDR3 length is 14 residues. The V gene's germline CDR1 is DFQATT and CDR2 SNEGSKA (reference sequence). The CDR3 nucleotides read TGCAGTACTAGTTGGCTCAGCAACACCTACGAGCAGTACTTC. This encodes CSTSWLSNTYEQYF.

The chain uses TRBV5-1 and TRBJ1-1; the D is unclear. Germline CDR1 and CDR2: SGHRS and YFSETQ. The V end lost 2 bases, the J end lost 1 base, and 12 bases lay between the germline ends. There are 15 residues in the CDR3. The CDR3 DNA follows: TGCGCCAGCAGCTTAGACATGACAAGGAACACTGAAGCTTTCTTT. It codes for CASSLDMTRNTEAFF.